This T cell receptor beta chain was sequenced for a study of T cells in Graves' hyperthyroidism and ophthalmopathy. General study points: Through a model of 13 V-J features, ophthalmopathy was separated from stable hyperthyroidism.

This clonotype was seen only a few times. Its specificity is not known. The ends lost 3 bases at V and 0 bases at J; junction bases unmatched: 9. Germline-derived CDR1 and CDR2 are DFQATT and SNEGSKA (reference sequence). CDR3 length: 16 amino acids. Amplification yielded TCR beta CDR3 regions, with RNA transcripts as the source. First-round RT-PCR targeting the TCR CDR3 was performed with the HTBI primer set. MiXCR, run by TCRdb on the multiplex PCR reads, gives a single entry per CDR3 protein. The data contain fewer than 350,000 distinct CDR3 sequences, roughly 14% of them singletons. This chain uses TRBV20-1 with TRBJ2-3, with TRBD2 matching 7 bases. Material: blood. The receptor was isolated from a woman aged 25 to 45 with Graves' hyperthyroidism that later progressed to Graves' ophthalmopathy. The CDR3 region has the DNA TGCAGTGCTAGTGGCAGCGGGACGTCTAGCACAGATACGCAGTATTTT. Translated: CSASGSGTSSTDTQYF.